This TCR beta chain was recorded in a study of blood T cells in healthy people across ages (dated by TCRdb to the mid-2010s). Broadly, across the study: In model experiments, template switching captured roughly one uniquely barcoded TCR beta cDNA molecule for every two T cells. The donors were divided into four age groups: young (average around 15 years), middle-aged (roughly 42), aged (about 62) and long-lived (82). Age-related changes in TCR beta repertoire diversity were measured in the study by deep sequencing normalized with unique cDNA molecular identifiers. To avoid experimental bias, donors of different ages were distributed randomly across sequencing lanes. The study analyzed two additional independent replicas of 1 million unique cDNA reads from the same blood draw for two donors, one aged 18 to 29 and one aged 80 or older.

What the work shows at the level of the full study, not this receptor alone: Estimates of total diversity based on one million sequenced T cells were considered lower bounds and underestimates. Because profiling used bulk unsorted PBMCs, naive and antigen-experienced compartments could not be compared conclusively. Observed TCR beta diversity per million T cells fell roughly linearly with age, and a significant reduction was already apparent by age approximately 41. Donor CMV infection status was unknown, potentially confounding age-related changes in expanded clonotypes. Observed TCR beta diversity correlated strongly with the percentage of naive T cells measured by flow cytometry. Compared with the aged group, more naive CD4+ T cells, fewer expanded clones and increased TCR diversity were shown by the long-lived group, suggesting age selection.

Donors were a few dozen systemically healthy Caucasian individuals from Russia aged roughly 6 to 95 years. Approximately 9 milliliters of peripheral blood were collected from each donor into EDTA-treated Vacutainer tubes. Ficoll-Paque density-gradient centrifugation was used to isolate PBMCs, with at least 7 million obtained per sample. Trizol reagent was used to extract total RNA from the PBMCs, yielding at least 6 micrograms per sample. Naive CD45RAhigh/CD27high T cell percentages were measured by flow cytometry on a PBMC aliquot from every donor. The germline V gene provides CDR1 LGHNA and CDR2 YNFKEQ. The CDR3 spans 15 residues, from the cysteine through the phenylalanine. Only the CDR3 region is kept as DNA, spanning 45 bases read in frame from base 1. V is pared back by 4 bases and J by 4 bases, with 15 bases lying between the germline termini. This clonotype was observed a handful of times. It lacks a known antigen. No per-base quality is available; no much larger clone lies one base away.

Receptor libraries were prepared by 5' RACE. The reads were generated on an Illumina HiSeq 2500. A second PCR of about 7 to 12 cycles was run with a J-beta primer mix and a sample-barcoded 5' primer. Each TCR beta cDNA molecule received a unique molecular identifier from a template-switch 5' adaptor carrying 12 random nucleotides. Each sample yielded at least 2.5 million CDR3-containing paired-end reads. First-strand cDNA was synthesized from all RNA with the Mint cDNA synthesis kit, primed by a TRBC-specific oligonucleotide. Following uracil-DNA glycosylase treatment, all cDNA underwent a first 18-cycle PCR with the universal primers M1SS and BC2_uni_R. The paper's data handling went like this. For normalization, 1 million high-quality reads were randomly selected from each sample, with every read carrying a distinct molecular identifier. Instead of being binned into consensus sequences, reads that shared molecular identifiers were thrown out. MiTCR, run with a Q25 quality threshold and the strictest error-elimination algorithm, handled CDR3 identification, clonotype clustering and error correction. A nonparametric unseen species model using Euler transformation provided a lower-bound estimate of total TCR beta diversity. The public reads were reanalyzed by TCRdb: fastp trimming at Q25, MiXCR alignment, in-frame beta chains only. Records with the same CDR3 protein are collapsed into one entry carrying the most frequent genes and DNA. These V and J calls are TCRdb output, not the study's own analysis. Present in this sample are hundreds of thousands of distinct CDR3 sequences, over 45% of which were seen just once. The ten largest clonotypes hold approximately 20% of the sample.

Sequencing was done on a sample of blood. The V and J segments used are TRBV4-2 and TRBJ2-3, and the D gene may be TRBD2, 6 bases matching. The TCR originated in a man aged 25 to 40 in good health. The DNA reads as follows: TGTGCCAGCAGCCCCCCTATGGGGGAGGCAGATACGCAGTATTTT. Its protein reads: CASSPPMGEADTQYF.